These 25 T cell receptor beta chains were sequenced from one sample in a study of blood T cell repertoires in COVID-19. Produced via immunoSEQ multiplex PCR; TCRdb's table is partial and in-frame only. The sample includes approximately 35,000 clones, about 91% of them seen just once. The sequenced sample consisted of peripheral blood. The receptors come from a woman between 70 and 85 years old with active COVID-19.

The chain couples TRBV30 to TRBJ2-4; D is possibly TRBD2 (7 bases). V shed 0 bases and J shed 1 base, with 16 bases lying between them. The CDR3 covers 17 residues. The V gene's germline CDR1 is GTSNPN and CDR2 SVGIG (reference sequence). The DNA for the CDR3 is TGTGCCTGGAGTGTACGTGGGAGGGGGGAGGCCAAAAACATTCAGTACTTC. It codes for CAWSVRGRGEAKNIQYF.

The genes are TRBV7-2 and TRBJ2-7; D is undetermined. The V and J ends lost 2 bases and 2 bases respectively, with 13 bases between them. The CDR3 length is 15 residues. Germline-derived CDR1 and CDR2 are SGHTA and FQGNSA. The CDR3 reads CASSLWSLPTYEQYF. CDR3 DNA: TGTGCCAGCAGCTTATGGAGTTTGCCCACCTACGAGCAGTACTTC.

The rearrangement uses TRBV10-3 and TRBJ2-7, with 7 bases lining up with TRBD2. Losses at the gene ends were 6 bases for V and 0 bases for J; bases not matched to a gene: 5. Germline values: CDR1 ENHRY, CDR2 SYGVKD. This CDR3 spans 14 amino acids. The CDR3 nucleotides are TGTGCCATCAGGGGGACTACCTCCTCCTACGAGCAGTACTTC. This sequence encodes CAIRGTTSSYEQYF.

This clone was observed a single time. This chain connects TRBV5-4 to TRBJ2-2, with 7 bases matching TRBD2. V trimming: 4 bases; J trimming: 1 base; junction bases outside the gene matches: 4. The CDR3 runs 15 residues. Germline lookup yields CDR1 SGHNT and CDR2 YYREEE (reference sequence). CDR3 in DNA: TGTGCCAGCAGCGACAAGCGGGGGAACACCGGGGAGCTGTTTTTT. Translating it yields CASSDKRGNTGELFF.

This clone has more than one count but fewer than ten. This chain uses TRBV7-2 with TRBJ1-2; tentative D call: TRBD1 (5 bases). Trimming removed 8 bases from V and 4 bases from J, with 23 bases in between. Looked up from germline, CDR1 is SGHTA and CDR2 is FQGNSA. This CDR3 is 16 amino acids long. The CDR3 region has the DNA TGTGCCAGCTTTCCCGGGGGGAGCAGGGCATCCTATGGCTACACCTTC. This codes for CASFPGGSRASYGYTF.

The chain has TRBV6-6 and TRBJ1-2, with D maybe TRBD1 (5 bases). The CDR3 runs to 13 residues. Trimming stripped 4 bases from V and 7 bases from J, with 13 bases between. CDR1 is MNHNY and CDR2 is SVGAGI in the germline V gene (reference sequence). CDR3 coding DNA: TGTGCCAGCAGTTCCCGTGGGGGGGGTGGCTACACCTTC. Translation gives CASSSRGGGGYTF.

The sample holds a few counts of this clone. J is TRBJ2-7 and V is TRBV11-3; perhaps TRBD1 as D (5 bases). Looked up from germline, CDR1 is SGHNT and CDR2 is YENEEA. There are 13 residues in the CDR3. V was cut by 5 bases and J by 1 base, with 9 bases left in between. This chain's CDR3 is CASSDSGSYEQYF. The CDR3 nucleotides are TGTGCCAGCAGCGACAGTGGTTCCTACGAGCAGTACTTC.

J is TRBJ2-3 and V is TRBV5-1, with 7 bases identical to TRBD2. The CDR3 is made up of 15 amino acids. Per the germline V gene, CDR1 is SGHRS and CDR2 is YFSETQ. The trim removed 4 bases at V and 1 base at J, leaving 6 bases unmatched. The CDR3 loop reads CASSPGAGRTDTQYF. CDR3 in DNA: TGCGCCAGCAGCCCCGGAGCGGGGCGCACAGATACGCAGTATTTT.

The genes are TRBV5-4 and TRBJ1-2, with 9 bases identical to TRBD1. The CDR3 length is 15 residues. Germline V gives CDR1 SGHNT, CDR2 YYREEE (reference sequence). V dropped 4 bases and J dropped 3; count of bases not matched to a gene: 7. The CDR3 is CASSIPTGGDYGYTF. The CDR3 nucleotides are TGTGCCAGCAGCATACCAACAGGGGGCGACTATGGCTACACCTTC.

The chain is built from TRBV7-2 and TRBJ2-3; D gene uncertain. The CDR3 has 14 residues. Trimming left V 0 bases short and J 4 bases short, with 8 bases between. Germline loops: CDR1 SGHTA, CDR2 FQGNSA. The chain's CDR3 is CASSLALGADTQYF. CDR3 coding DNA: TGTGCCAGCAGCTTAGCGCTTGGAGCAGATACGCAGTATTTT.

This clone occurred once. The genes are TRBV14 and TRBJ2-7; D is unclear. The germline gives CDR1 SGHDN, CDR2 FVKESK. V shed 1 base and J shed 2 bases, with 12 bases lying between them. There are 15 residues in the CDR3. Here the CDR3 reads CASSQGGRPPYEQYF. In DNA form, the CDR3 reads TGTGCCAGCAGCCAAGGCGGCCGACCACCCTACGAGCAGTACTTC.

This chain uses TRBV13 with TRBJ2-7, with D unclear. Trimming took 2 bases from V and 4 from J, leaving 12 bases between them. CDR3 size: 14 residues. CDR1 and CDR2 (germline): PRHDT, FYEKMQ (reference sequence). In nucleotides, the CDR3 is TGTGCCAGCAGCTTAAGAGACACAAATTACGAGCAGTACTTC. Translating it yields CASSLRDTNYEQYF.

In DNA form, the CDR3 reads TGCGCCAGCAGCCAAGTCGGAGAAAGCTCCTACGAGCAGTACTTC. As protein: CASSQVGESSYEQYF. This chain joins TRBV4-3 and TRBJ2-7; D uncertain. The germline V gene has CDR1 LGHNA and CDR2 YSLEER. V dropped 1 base and J dropped 0 bases, with 10 bases sitting between them. The CDR3 runs to 15 residues.

The chain combines TRBV30 with TRBJ1-3; D gene uncertain. Trimming removed 4 bases at V and 0 bases at J, with 10 bases between. CDR1 and CDR2 (germline): GTSNPN, SVGIG (reference sequence). The CDR3 runs 14 residues. CDR3 residues: CAWIGEGSGNTIYF. The CDR3 DNA is TGTGCCTGGATCGGGGAAGGCTCTGGAAACACCATATATTTT.

This clone has just a few counts. This chain links TRBV27 with TRBJ2-1; 9 positions match TRBD2. The V gene's germline CDR1 is MNHEY and CDR2 SMNVEV (reference sequence). The CDR3 loop spans 15 amino acids. The J segment lost 10 bases and the V segment lost 5 bases, leaving 12 bases of the junction unmatched. CDR3 bases: TGTGCCAGCAGTAGTCCGGGACTAGCCGGTAGCGAGCAGTTCTTC. The encoded protein is CASSSPGLAGSEQFF.

This rearrangement joins TRBV11-2 to TRBJ1-4, with TRBD1 as a possible D gene (5 bases). Germline lookup yields CDR1 SGHAT and CDR2 FQNNGV. This CDR3 region has 14 residues. Trimming left V 1 base short and J 8 bases short, with 11 bases between. DNA of the CDR3: TGTGCCAGCAGCTTAGGGCAGGGAAGGGAAAAACTGTTTTTT. The encoded protein is CASSLGQGREKLFF.

The V and J genes are TRBV6-5 and TRBJ2-3; 9 bases map to TRBD2. CDR1 is MNHEY, CDR2 SVGAGI, per germline. The CDR3 totals 16 residues. V was clipped by 2 bases and J by 5 bases; unmatched bases: 8. The CDR3 loop is CASSYGGGGAEDTQYF. The CDR3 bases are TGTGCCAGCAGTTACGGTGGCGGGGGGGCCGAAGATACGCAGTATTTT.

The chain has TRBV4-2 and TRBJ1-1; the D gene is possibly TRBD1 (5 bases). The germline V and J ends were trimmed by 0 bases and 7 bases, with 12 bases remaining between them. Germline CDR1 reads LGHNA; CDR2 reads YNFKEQ. The CDR3 is 14 amino acids. The DNA of the CDR3 is TGTGCCAGCAGCCAAGACCTGGGGCAGGGTGAAGCTTTCTTT. Protein: CASSQDLGQGEAFF.

The chain couples TRBV7-3 to TRBJ2-3; D not certain. V lost 0 bases and J lost 2, with 6 bases in between. Germline V lookup: CDR1 SGHTA, CDR2 FQGTGA. The CDR3 is 14 residues long. CDR3 in DNA: TGTGCCAGCAGCTTAACGGGCCTCACAGATACGCAGTATTTT. Translation gives CASSLTGLTDTQYF.

The gene calls are TRBV18 and TRBJ1-1; D gene uncertain. Germline V gives CDR1 KGHSH, CDR2 LQKENI. The V gene lost 5 bases and the J gene lost 1 base, with 14 bases spanning the gap. The CDR3 length is 15 residues. CDR3 in DNA: TGTGCCAGCTCAGGCACGGCGGGGAGGAACACTGAAGCTTTCTTT. It specifies CASSGTAGRNTEAFF.

The V gene is TRBV28, the J gene TRBJ1-5, with D uncertain. The CDR3 is 14 amino acids. Trimming took off 9 bases at V and 6 bases at J, with 18 bases between the two ends. Germline CDR1 reads MDHEN; CDR2 reads SYDVKM. The CDR3 DNA reads as TGTGCCAGGGGGAGAGAGGGCTGGAGTCAGCCCCAGCATTTT. Translation: CARGREGWSQPQHF.

The gene calls are TRBV4-3 and TRBJ1-6; tentative D call: TRBD1 (5 bases). CDR1 is LGHNA, CDR2 YSLEER, per germline. CDR3 size: 14 residues. V shed 0 bases and J shed 11 bases, with 11 bases lying between them. CDR3 DNA: TGCGCCAGCAGCCAAGAGAGACAGATTACACCCCTCCACTTT. Amino acids: CASSQERQITPLHF.

The rearrangement links TRBV7-2 to TRBJ1-5; the D is unclear. V gave up 5 bases and J gave up 4 bases, with 9 bases separating them. CDR3 size: 13 residues. From germline, CDR1 is SGHTA and CDR2 FQGNSA. In DNA, the CDR3 is TGTGCCAGCAGCCCCGCGCCGAATCAGCCCCAGCATTTT. Its protein product is CASSPAPNQPQHF.

This chain uses TRBV7-2 with TRBJ1-1, with a weak D call TRBD1 (5 bases). CDR3 size: 15 residues. Germline lookup yields CDR1 SGHTA and CDR2 FQGNSA. Trimming took 1 base from V and 4 from J, leaving 13 bases between them. CDR3 region: CASSLDSQGGTEAFF. CDR3 nucleotides: TGTGCCAGCAGCTTAGACTCGCAGGGCGGCACTGAAGCTTTCTTT. Full variable domain (outside the CDR3, taken from reference TRBV7-2 and TRBJ1-1): GAGVSQSPSNKVTEKGKDVELRCDPISGHTALYWYRQSLGQGLEFLIYFQGNSAPDKSGLPSDRFSAERTGGSVSTLTIQRTQQEDSAVYLCASSLDSQGGTEAFFGQGTRLTVV.

V usage is TRBV6-6 and J usage is TRBJ2-2; possible D gene TRBD2, 6 bases. Trimming pared 7 bases from V and 1 base from J, leaving 10 bases between. CDR3 length: 14 residues. Germline V CDR1 and CDR2: MNHNY, SVGAGI (reference sequence). The CDR3 nucleotides read TGTGCCAGCATCAGACTAGTGAACACCGGGGAGCTGTTTTTT. Residues: CASIRLVNTGELFF.